This passage covers 30 T cell receptor beta chains from one sample sequenced in a study of T cell responses to AZD1222 COVID-19 vaccine. Libraries were prepared by immunoSEQ multiplex PCR; TCRdb keeps only in-frame clonotypes and omits some of them. The sample comprises fewer than 110,000 clones, 87% of which are singletons, and about 17% rests with the top ten. The input for sequencing was peripheral blood, taken on day 0 of AZD1222 vaccination. The receptors were sampled from an adult in good health.

J is TRBJ1-3 and V is TRBV4-1; perhaps TRBD1 as D (6 bases). V shed 3 bases and J shed 3 bases, with 12 bases lying between them. The germline V gene has CDR1 MGHRA and CDR2 YSYEKL. The CDR3 totals 15 residues. In nucleotides, the CDR3 is TGCGCCAGCAGCCAGATAGGGGGTTTTGGAAACACCATATATTTT. Amino acid sequence: CASSQIGGFGNTIYF.

This clone was recorded a few times. V usage is TRBV7-2 and J usage is TRBJ2-1; D perhaps matches TRBD2 (5 bases). The V end lost 5 bases, the J end lost 10 bases, and 18 bases lay between the germline ends. Germline CDR1 and CDR2: SGHTA and FQGNSA. The CDR3 extends over 14 amino acids. The CDR3 sequence is CASSLPGSGREQFF. The CDR3 DNA sequence: TGTGCCAGCAGCCTACCAGGAAGCGGCAGGGAGCAGTTCTTC.

This sequence joins TRBV6-2 or TRBV6-3 and TRBJ2-1; 11 nucleotides line up with TRBD2. The CDR3 loop spans 16 amino acids. Germline CDR1 and CDR2: MNHEY and SVGEGT. V lost 5 bases, J lost 4 bases, and 7 bases stayed unmatched. In DNA, the CDR3 is TGTGCCAGCAGTCAAACTAGCGGGAGAACGTACAATGAGCAGTTCTTC. It encodes CASSQTSGRTYNEQFF.

The V call is TRBV9, the J call TRBJ1-1; D not certain. V gave up 0 bases and J gave up 2 bases, with 5 bases separating them. CDR3 length: 13 amino acids. Germline V lookup: CDR1 SGDLS, CDR2 YYNGEE. The chain's CDR3 is CASSVGPNTEAFF. DNA of the CDR3: TGTGCCAGCAGCGTAGGCCCTAACACTGAAGCTTTCTTT.

The chain uses TRBV5-8 and TRBJ1-2; D ambiguous. Germline values: CDR1 SGHTS, CDR2 YDEGEE. Trimming removed 6 bases at V and 7 bases at J, with 16 bases between. The CDR3 sequence is 13 residues long. The CDR3 nucleotides are TGTGCCAGCAATTTGGGCACGTCGTTTGGCTACACCTTC. Translating it yields CASNLGTSFGYTF.

The V gene is TRBV4-1, the J gene TRBJ1-5, with D perhaps TRBD1 (5 bases). V lost 0 bases and J 5 bases, leaving 11 bases between the germline ends. The CDR3 is 15 residues long. The germline CDR1 and CDR2 sequences are MGHRA and YSYEKL. The CDR3 reads CASSQEQGAYQPQHF. The CDR3 DNA sequence: TGCGCCAGCAGCCAAGAGCAGGGAGCTTATCAGCCCCAGCATTTT.

This rearrangement joins TRBV6-5 to TRBJ2-1; perhaps TRBD1 as D (6 bases). Trimming cost V 7 bases and J 4 bases, with 14 bases left between them. Per germline, CDR1 MNHEY and CDR2 SVGAGI. This CDR3 comprises 14 residues. The CDR3 reads CASNRQATYNEQFF. The DNA for the CDR3 is TGTGCCAGCAATAGACAGGCCACTTACAATGAGCAGTTCTTC.

This clone has just one count. This chain connects TRBV27 to TRBJ1-6; 7 bases map to TRBD1. This CDR3 spans 15 amino acids. The V segment lost 4 bases and the J segment 6 bases; nucleotides outside the gene matches: 6. In germline, CDR1 is MNHEY, CDR2 SMNVEV (reference sequence). DNA for the CDR3: TGTGCCAGCAGTTCCCTTGGGACAGTTAATTCACCCCTCCACTTT. Translating gives CASSSLGTVNSPLHF.

With respect to this clone: A junction boundary mismatches the germline segment, possibly from a read error. This chain joins TRBV7-9 and TRBJ1-4; D call uncertain. CDR1 and CDR2 (germline): SEHNR, FQNEAQ (reference sequence). The CDR3 totals 14 residues. The CDR3 coding sequence is TGTGCCAGCAGCCTAGCCGCCCTCAATGAAAAACTGTTTTTT. This translates into CASSLAALNEKLFF.

This chain connects TRBV28 to TRBJ2-2; TRBD2 agrees at 8 bases. The trim removed 8 bases at V and 1 base at J, leaving 3 bases unmatched. The CDR3 covers 14 residues. The germline CDR1 and CDR2 sequences are MDHEN and SYDVKM. The CDR3 nucleotides are TGTGCCAGCCGAAGCGGGGGGAACACCGGGGAGCTGTTTTTT. This gives the protein CASRSGGNTGELFF.

This rearrangement joins TRBV19 to TRBJ2-3; the D is unclear. Trimming stripped 5 bases from V and 2 bases from J, with 17 bases between. Looked up from germline, CDR1 is LNHDA and CDR2 is SQIVND (reference sequence). The CDR3 is made up of 16 amino acids. The CDR3 nucleotides are TGTGCCAGTAGTTTATACACCGTAATGAACACAGATACGCAGTATTTT. This encodes CASSLYTVMNTDTQYF.

CDR3 DNA sequence: TGTGCGTCGAGGGGGTTTTACGAGCAGTACTTC. This codes for CASRGFYEQYF. The chain uses TRBV6-5 and TRBJ2-7; weak D call: TRBD1 (6 bases). Germline V CDR1 and CDR2: MNHEY, SVGAGI. The CDR3 spans 11 residues.

The CDR3: CASSVAGRTDTQYF. The CDR3 DNA follows: TGCGCCAGCAGTGTGGCAGGGAGGACAGATACGCAGTATTTT. V usage is TRBV10-2 and J usage is TRBJ2-3; D might be TRBD2 (6 bases). The V and J ends lost 4 bases and 3 bases respectively, with 11 bases between them. The CDR3 sequence is 14 residues long. Germline-derived CDR1 and CDR2 are WSHSY and SAAADI.

The gene calls are TRBV7-9 and TRBJ2-3, with D perhaps matching TRBD2 (5 bases). The V end lost 5 bases, the J end lost 7 bases, and 13 bases lay between the germline ends. Germline V CDR1 and CDR2: SEHNR, FQNEAQ (reference sequence). The CDR3 length is 13 residues. The chain's CDR3 is CASSTVEVNTQYF. Written as DNA, the CDR3 is TGTGCCAGCAGCACTGTGGAGGTAAATACGCAGTATTTT.

This clone was counted a single time. This sequence joins TRBV9 and TRBJ1-3; D gene unclear. This CDR3 contains 13 residues. V lost 5 bases, J lost 4 bases, and 10 bases lay in between. Germline V gives CDR1 SGDLS, CDR2 YYNGEE. The CDR3 reads CASRGNWGNTIYF. The CDR3 DNA is TGTGCCAGCAGGGGAAATTGGGGAAACACCATATATTTT.

V gene TRBV27 combines with J gene TRBJ1-1; unclear D gene. The CDR3 spans 14 residues. CDR1 and CDR2 (germline): MNHEY, SMNVEV (reference sequence). V was shortened by 5 bases and J by 5 bases, with 15 bases between the two germline ends. DNA of the CDR3: TGTGCCAGCAGTCACAGTAGGCGCAATACTGAAGCTTTCTTT. This translates into CASSHSRRNTEAFF.

The chain employs TRBV30 and TRBJ2-5; D is ambiguous. Trimming removed 5 bases at V and 5 bases at J, with 9 bases between. CDR3 length: 11 amino acids. The germline V gene encodes CDR1 GTSNPN and CDR2 SVGIG (reference sequence). CDR3 protein: CAWGLVETQYF. The CDR3 nucleotides read TGTGCCTGGGGTCTCGTGGAGACCCAGTACTTC. The whole variable domain, remainder taken from reference TRBV30 and TRBJ2-5, is SQTIHQWPATLVQPVGSPLSLECTVEGTSNPNLYWYRQAAGRGLQLLFYSVGIGQISSEVPQNLSASRPQDRQFILSSKKLLLSDSGFYLCAWGLVETQYFGPGTRLLVL.

This sequence joins TRBV5-1 and TRBJ1-4; a weak D match, TRBD1 (5 bases). Germline CDR1 and CDR2: SGHRS and YFSETQ. CDR3 length: 14 amino acids. V was shortened by 4 bases and J by 7 bases, with 14 bases between the two germline ends. The CDR3 protein is CASSLGPGSEKLFF. DNA for the CDR3: TGCGCCAGCAGCCTGGGACCCGGGAGTGAAAAACTGTTTTTT.

This chain joins TRBV3-1 (or the pseudogene TRBV3-2) and TRBJ2-1; no reliable D call. There are 12 residues in the CDR3. Germline V gene sequence: CDR1 LGHDT, CDR2 YNNKEL (reference sequence). Trimming removed 5 bases at V and 6 bases at J, with 8 bases between. The CDR3 sequence: CASSRAGNEQFF. As DNA, the CDR3 is TGTGCCAGCAGCAGGGCAGGCAATGAGCAGTTCTTC.

The V gene is TRBV9, the J gene TRBJ2-2; 7 bases line up with TRBD1. The CDR3 totals 16 residues. The V segment lost 3 bases and the J segment 0 bases; nucleotides outside the gene matches: 5. Germline values: CDR1 SGDLS, CDR2 YYNGEE. The DNA of the CDR3 is TGTGCCAGCAGCGATGCCGGGACAGCGAACACCGGGGAGCTGTTTTTT. It is translated as CASSDAGTANTGELFF. The whole variable domain, filled in from reference TRBV9 and TRBJ2-2, reads DSGVTQTPKHLITATGQRVTLRCSPRSGDLSVYWYQQSLDQGLQFLIQYYNGEERAKGNILERFSAQQFPDLHSELNLSSLELGDSALYFCASSDAGTANTGELFFGEGSRLTVL.

This clone appeared a few times. The chain employs TRBV19 and TRBJ2-6; 7 bases map to TRBD1. Germline V CDR1 and CDR2: LNHDA, SQIVND (reference sequence). The length of the CDR3 is 14 residues. J lost 4 bases, V lost 5 bases, and 2 bases had no gene match. CDR3 in DNA: TGTGCCAGTAGTCACAGGGGCGGGGCCAACGTCCTGACTTTC. Encoded protein: CASSHRGGANVLTF.

This rearrangement joins TRBV30 to TRBJ2-7, with D possibly matching TRBD2 (6 bases). Germline values: CDR1 GTSNPN, CDR2 SVGIG (reference sequence). V shed 4 bases and J shed 0 bases, with 13 bases lying between them. This CDR3 spans 14 amino acids. As DNA, the CDR3 is TGTGCCTGGAATAGCGGCCTCTCCTCCTACGAGCAGTACTTC. It translates to CAWNSGLSSYEQYF.

CDR3 protein: CASSPGQGLTQYF. CDR3 DNA: TGTGCCAGCAGCCCCGGACAGGGGTTGACCCAGTACTTC. The chain links TRBV3-1 (or the pseudogene TRBV3-2) to TRBJ2-5; 9 bases are shared with TRBD1. Germline-derived CDR1 and CDR2 are LGHDT and YNNKEL (reference sequence). V lost 4 bases, J lost 7 bases, and 4 bases stayed unmatched. This CDR3 has 13 residues.

This rearrangement joins TRBV7-3 to TRBJ1-2, with D tentatively TRBD1 (5 bases). Trimming cost V 5 bases and J 8 bases, with 15 bases left between them. Germline V lookup: CDR1 SGHTA, CDR2 FQGTGA. The CDR3 spans 13 residues. The CDR3 DNA reads TGTGCCAGCAGCGCTGACTCTAGGGGCGGCTACACCTTC. This gives the protein CASSADSRGGYTF.

This clone was seen a single time. The chain's CDR3 is CASSLAASYEQYF. DNA for the CDR3: TGCGCCAGCAGCTTGGCGGCTAGCTACGAGCAGTACTTC. V gene TRBV5-1 combines with J gene TRBJ2-7; no clear D gene. CDR3 length: 13 amino acids. The ends were cut back, 0 bases at V and 3 bases at J, with 7 bases in the middle. The germline gives CDR1 SGHRS, CDR2 YFSETQ. Full variable domain (missing parts from reference TRBV5-1 and TRBJ2-7): KAGVTQTPRYLIKTRGQQVTLSCSPISGHRSVSWYQQTPGQGLQFLFEYFSETQRNKGNFPGRFSGRQFSNSRSEMNVSTLELGDSALYLCASSLAASYEQYFGPGTRLTVT.

This rearrangement joins TRBV25-1 to TRBJ2-2, with D possibly TRBD1 on 6 matching bases. V was pared by 4 bases and J by 2 bases, with 11 bases between. The CDR3 is made up of 15 amino acids. CDR1 is MGHDK and CDR2 is SYGVNS in the germline V gene. The CDR3: CASSGDMGNTGELFF. In DNA form, the CDR3 reads TGTGCCAGCAGTGGGGACATGGGTAACACCGGGGAGCTGTTTTTT.

This clone came up once. The chain has TRBV7-2 and TRBJ2-7; D remains ambiguous. The germline V and J ends were trimmed by 3 bases and 0 bases, with 9 bases remaining between them. This CDR3 is 14 amino acids long. In germline, CDR1 is SGHTA, CDR2 FQGNSA. The CDR3 protein is CASSFQSNSYEQYF. The CDR3 bases are TGTGCCAGCAGCTTCCAGTCGAACTCCTACGAGCAGTACTTC.

This clone was detected a few times. The chain combines TRBV7-8 with TRBJ2-2; D may match TRBD1 or TRBD2 (5 bases each). Trimming removed 0 bases from V and 4 bases from J, with 12 bases in between. The germline V gene has CDR1 SGHVS and CDR2 FQNEAQ. The CDR3 runs to 16 residues. The CDR3 DNA follows: TGTGCCAGCAGCTTAGCGCGAGGGGTAGTCACCGGGGAGCTGTTTTTT. Amino acid sequence: CASSLARGVVTGELFF. Full variable domain (outside the CDR3, taken from reference TRBV7-8 and TRBJ2-2): GAGVSQSPRYKVAKRGQDVALRCDPISGHVSLFWYQQALGQGPEFLTYFQNEAQLDKSGLPSDRFFAERPEGSVSTLKIQRTQQEDSAVYLCASSLARGVVTGELFFGEGSRLTVL.

The V gene is TRBV28, the J gene TRBJ1-1; a weak D match, TRBD1 (6 bases). The CDR3 is 14 residues long. CDR1 and CDR2 from the germline V gene are MDHEN and SYDVKM. The V gene lost 5 bases and the J gene lost 5 bases, with 15 bases spanning the gap. This CDR3 is CASSPTGGRTEAFF. CDR3 nucleotides: TGTGCCAGCAGTCCCACCGGGGGCCGGACTGAAGCTTTCTTT.

The chain employs TRBV4-2 and TRBJ2-7, with 7 bases that match TRBD2. The CDR3 has 17 amino acids. V lost 0 bases, J lost 3 bases, and 11 bases stayed unmatched. From germline, CDR1 is LGHNA and CDR2 YNFKEQ. CDR3 in amino acids: CASSQDPGGTTVYEQYF. In DNA form, the CDR3 reads TGTGCCAGCAGCCAAGATCCAGGCGGGACTACGGTCTACGAGCAGTACTTC.